The 28 T cell receptor beta chains below all came from one sample that was sequenced in a study of regulatory T cells in long-lasting Graves disease. Library construction for TCR beta used iRepertoire HTBI primers and Arm-PCR of CDR3 regions. TCRdb re-analysed the multiplex PCR reads in MiXCR, keeping a single row per CDR3 protein. The data contain around 300,000 distinct CDR3 sequences, roughly a fifth of them singletons. Time point in this sample: persistent/refractory GD, antithyroid drugs over 5 years with positive TRAb. Preparation of the TCR library used RNA extracted from PBMCs. The starting material was peripheral blood mononuclear cells (PBMCs), obtained when the disease was refractory, from a patient treated with antithyroid drugs. The origin of the receptors is a female donor with Graves disease.

This clonotype was seen repeatedly, ten times or more. This chain joins TRBV2 and TRBJ2-5, with TRBD2 as a possible D gene (7 bases). The CDR3 has 14 residues. V lost 3 bases and J 5 bases, leaving 13 bases between the germline ends. Germline values: CDR1 SNHLY, CDR2 FYNNEI. The CDR3 region is CASSEGGALETQYF. DNA of the CDR3: TGTGCCAGCAGTGAGGGGGGGGCACTGGAGACCCAGTACTTC.

Only a few counts were recorded for this clonotype. The rearrangement uses TRBV27 and TRBJ2-2, with D unclear. Germline-derived CDR1 and CDR2 are MNHEY and SMNVEV (reference sequence). The CDR3 runs to 11 residues. V was pared by 7 bases and J by 3 bases, with 3 bases between. The CDR3 protein is CASKDTGELFF. Written as DNA, the CDR3 is TGTGCCAGCAAAGACACCGGGGAGCTGTTTTTT.

The chain combines TRBV3-1 with TRBJ2-7; 7 nucleotides line up with TRBD1. V was pared by 5 bases and J by 5 bases, with 9 bases of the junction left unmatched. The CDR3 has 14 residues. Germline CDR1 is LGHDT and CDR2 is YNNKEL (reference sequence). CDR3 DNA sequence: TGTGCCAGCAGCTTAACAGGGGTAAAGGACGAGCAGTACTTC. This encodes CASSLTGVKDEQYF.

In its sample, this clonotype was seen many times. V usage is TRBV7-3 and J usage is TRBJ1-1; D remains ambiguous. CDR3 length: 13 residues. The V end lost 5 bases, the J end lost 4 bases, and 11 bases lay between the germline ends. Germline V gene sequence: CDR1 SGHTA, CDR2 FQGTGA. The CDR3 coding sequence is TGTGCCAGCAGCCCCCTAGCAGGCACTGAAGCTTTCTTT. Encoded protein: CASSPLAGTEAFF. Looking up the rest from reference TRBV7-3 and TRBJ1-1 gives the full variable domain: GAGVSQTPSNKVTEKGKYVELRCDPISGHTALYWYRQSLGQGPEFLIYFQGTGAADDSGLPNDRFFAVRPEGSVSTLKIQRTERGDSAVYLCASSPLAGTEAFFGQGTRLTVV.

The chain joins TRBV25-1 to TRBJ1-1; D gene unclear. Per germline, CDR1 MGHDK and CDR2 SYGVNS. The CDR3 runs 15 residues. With 0 bases removed from V and 1 base from J, the gap between germline ends came to 9 bases. The CDR3 loop reads CASSEYSSKNTEAFF. CDR3 coding DNA: TGTGCCAGCAGTGAATATTCCAGCAAGAACACTGAAGCTTTCTTT.

The CDR3 here is CSARADDGYTF. The CDR3 DNA reads TGCAGTGCTAGAGCGGACGATGGCTACACCTTC. V gene TRBV20-1 combines with J gene TRBJ1-2; D gene unclear. Germline values: CDR1 DFQATT, CDR2 SNEGSKA (reference sequence). Deletions cut 1 base from V and 6 bases from J, with 6 bases between. The CDR3 spans 11 residues.

This clonotype was detected a few times. V gene TRBV28 combines with J gene TRBJ1-4; 11 bases align to TRBD1. V was clipped by 7 bases and J by 4 bases; unmatched bases: 8. CDR1 is MDHEN and CDR2 is SYDVKM in the germline V gene. The CDR3 runs 16 residues. The CDR3 DNA follows: TGTGCCAGCAACCCGGACAGGGGGCCCGATAATGAAAAACTGTTTTTT. Its protein is CASNPDRGPDNEKLFF.

This clonotype was counted between two and nine times. The chain uses TRBV7-2 and TRBJ2-5; unclear D gene. CDR3 length: 16 residues. V was pared by 1 base and J by 7 bases, with 19 bases between. The germline V gene encodes CDR1 SGHTA and CDR2 FQGNSA. The CDR3 here is CASSLVGLGPGGTQYF. CDR3 DNA: TGTGCCAGCAGCTTAGTCGGATTGGGTCCTGGCGGGACCCAGTACTTC.

This clonotype was seen once. The chain joins TRBV14 to TRBJ2-3; no reliable D call. The germline V gene encodes CDR1 SGHDN and CDR2 FVKESK. V lost 2 bases and J lost 4, with 10 bases in between. The CDR3 covers 14 residues. CDR3 amino acids: CASSQRTESDTQYF. CDR3 nucleotide sequence: TGTGCCAGCAGCCAACGAACAGAGTCAGATACGCAGTATTTT.

This clonotype was found many times. The chain recombines TRBV20-1 with TRBJ2-1; 13 positions match TRBD2. CDR1 and CDR2 from the germline V gene are DFQATT and SNEGSKA (reference sequence). This CDR3 comprises 17 residues. J gave up 6 bases and V 1 base, and 9 bases lay outside the gene matches. CDR3 protein: CSARALGLAGTPNEQFF. In DNA, the CDR3 is TGCAGTGCTAGAGCCTTGGGACTAGCGGGGACCCCCAATGAGCAGTTCTTC.

This clonotype was recorded at least ten times. The J gene is TRBJ1-1, the V gene TRBV27; no reliable D call. V was clipped by 3 bases and J by 0 bases, with 8 bases between them. The CDR3 loop spans 14 amino acids. Germline CDR1 reads MNHEY; CDR2 reads SMNVEV (reference sequence). CDR3 residues: CASSFSRLNTEAFF. The CDR3 DNA follows: TGTGCCAGCAGTTTCTCCAGGTTGAACACTGAAGCTTTCTTT.

The chain recombines TRBV7-6 with TRBJ2-7; TRBD2 is a possible D gene (5 bases). Germline V gene data show CDR1 as SGHVS and CDR2 as FNYEAQ. CDR3 size: 13 residues. V lost 4 bases and J 4 bases, leaving 11 bases between the germline ends. CDR3 protein: CASSSGLEYEQYF. CDR3 bases: TGTGCCAGCAGCTCTGGACTGGAATACGAGCAGTACTTC.

This clonotype was seen many times. V usage is TRBV15 and J usage is TRBJ1-2, with 7 bases fitting TRBD1. V gave up 2 bases and J gave up 4 bases; unmatched junction bases: 4. Germline V lookup: CDR1 LNHNV, CDR2 YYDKDF (reference sequence). This CDR3 spans 14 amino acids. The CDR3 reads CATSRYPGGYGYTF. The CDR3 region has the DNA TGTGCCACCAGCAGATATCCAGGGGGCTATGGCTACACCTTC.

At least ten counts were recorded for this clonotype. The chain links TRBV12-3 or TRBV12-4 to TRBJ2-7; D perhaps matches TRBD2 (6 bases). This CDR3 is built from 14 residues. Trimming stripped 8 bases from V and 7 bases from J, with 21 bases between. The CDR3 reads CASGNLALSGEQYF. The CDR3 DNA sequence: TGTGCCAGCGGGAACCTAGCGCTCTCGGGGGAGCAGTACTTC.

The chain couples TRBV3-1 to TRBJ2-1; 9 nucleotides line up with TRBD2. J lost 9 bases, V lost 4 bases, and 13 bases had no gene match. This CDR3 has 16 amino acids. Per the germline V gene, CDR1 is LGHDT and CDR2 is YNNKEL (reference sequence). CDR3 amino acids: CASSRLAGGPYSEQFF. Here the CDR3 DNA reads TGTGCCAGCAGCCGTTTGGCGGGAGGGCCTTATAGTGAGCAGTTCTTC.

For the CDR3, the DNA is TGTGCCAGTAGTATAGGCTTAGGGGCCCAAGAGACCCAGTACTTC. Amino acid sequence: CASSIGLGAQETQYF. The rearrangement joins TRBV19 to TRBJ2-5; D is perhaps TRBD1 (5 bases). The CDR3 has 15 amino acids. Trimming removed 1 base at V and 1 base at J, with 10 bases between. Per the germline V gene, CDR1 is LNHDA and CDR2 is SQIVND (reference sequence).

The J gene is TRBJ2-5, the V gene TRBV30; no reliable D call. The germline CDR1 and CDR2 sequences are GTSNPN and SVGIG (reference sequence). The V and J ends lost 3 bases and 4 bases respectively, with 9 bases between them. This CDR3 is 12 amino acids long. CDR3 in DNA: TGTGCCTGGAGCGACATCAGAGAGACCCAGTACTTC. This gives the protein CAWSDIRETQYF.

In its sample, this clonotype was seen once. The chain links TRBV5-6 to TRBJ2-5; 9 bases agree with TRBD1. Germline V gene sequence: CDR1 SGHDT, CDR2 YYEEEE. V shed 3 bases, J shed 1 base, and the junction held 4 bases outside the gene matches. The CDR3 contains 15 residues. CDR3 sequence reads: CASSWGQGSQETQYF. The CDR3 DNA reads as TGTGCCAGCAGCTGGGGACAGGGATCCCAAGAGACCCAGTACTTC.

The table lists this clonotype with a few counts. CDR3 nucleotide sequence: TGTGCCAGCAGTTACCTGGGGACAGCTAACTATGGCTACACCTTC. Translated: CASSYLGTANYGYTF. The V call is TRBV6-2 or TRBV6-3, the J call TRBJ1-2, with TRBD1 matching over 7 bases. The CDR3 runs to 15 residues. Unmatched junction bases numbered 3, after V lost 2 bases and J lost 0 bases. Germline loops: CDR1 MNHEY, CDR2 SVGEGT.

Concerning this clonotype: The germline gene is not matched at one end of the junction; a read error may be the cause. The chain carries TRBV27 and TRBJ2-4; D is unclear. The CDR3 length is 14 residues. Germline CDR1 reads MNHEY; CDR2 reads SMNVEV (reference sequence). CDR3 residues: CASSLRWTDHIQHF. DNA of the CDR3: TGTGCCAGCAGTTTAAGGTGGACCGATCATATTCAGCACTTC.

This chain links TRBV20-1 with TRBJ1-1; D not certain. This CDR3 has 18 amino acids. Trimming pared 0 bases from V and 2 bases from J, leaving 22 bases between. The germline V gene encodes CDR1 DFQATT and CDR2 SNEGSKA (reference sequence). CDR3 bases: TGCAGTGCTAGAGATCGGGGTCCAGCCCCTAGAGAAAACACTGAAGCTTTCTTT. Its translation: CSARDRGPAPRENTEAFF.

This chain joins TRBV28 and TRBJ2-1, with TRBD1 identical over 8 bases. CDR1 and CDR2 (germline): MDHEN, SYDVKM. This CDR3 spans 14 amino acids. Trimming took 3 bases from V and 7 from J; bases not matched to a gene: 5. The CDR3 bases are TGTGCCAGCAGTTTGAGGCAGGGGGCAAATGAGCAGTTCTTC. It is translated as CASSLRQGANEQFF.

The rearrangement uses TRBV6-1 and TRBJ2-7; D not resolved. Germline values: CDR1 MNHNS, CDR2 SASEGT. Trimming removed 6 bases at V and 7 bases at J, with 16 bases between. The CDR3 sequence is 13 residues long. The CDR3 protein is CASSPLAPREQYF. DNA of the CDR3: TGTGCCAGCAGCCCCCTCGCTCCCCGAGAGCAGTACTTC.

This clonotype appeared many times. This chain joins TRBV6-1 and TRBJ2-5, with a tentative D call TRBD1 (6 bases). Germline loops: CDR1 MNHNS, CDR2 SASEGT. V lost 5 bases to trimming and J lost 5 bases, with 18 bases between them. There are 15 residues in the CDR3. CDR3 nucleotide sequence: TGTGCCAGCAGTCCTCTACAGGGTTATCTGGAGACCCAGTACTTC. Encoded protein: CASSPLQGYLETQYF.

Of note for this clonotype: A junction boundary mismatches the germline segment, possibly from a read error. This chain connects TRBV7-9 to TRBJ2-1; the D gene is possibly TRBD2 (5 bases). CDR1 and CDR2 (germline): SEHNR, FQNEAQ (reference sequence). This CDR3 is 14 amino acids long. CDR3 DNA sequence: TGTGCCAGCAACTTACGCGGGCCCCTGGATGAGCAGTTCTTC. This translates into CASNLRGPLDEQFF.

This clonotype was seen at least ten times. The chain has TRBV2 and TRBJ2-2; the D call may be TRBD1 or TRBD2 (5 bases each). The CDR3 consists of 16 residues. From germline, CDR1 is SNHLY and CDR2 FYNNEI. V was shortened by 3 bases and J by 4 bases, with 15 bases between the two germline ends. The CDR3 is CASSDLDRGSTGELFF. The DNA for the CDR3 is TGTGCCAGCAGTGACCTAGACAGAGGGAGCACCGGGGAGCTGTTTTTT.

The gene calls are TRBV12-3 or TRBV12-4 and TRBJ2-4, with TRBD1 matching 10 bases. The CDR3 loop spans 16 amino acids. Trimming took 5 bases from V and 8 from J; bases not matched to a gene: 12. The CDR3 protein is CASSPRQGATGDIQYF. The CDR3 DNA is TGTGCCAGCAGTCCCAGACAGGGGGCAACGGGAGACATTCAGTACTTC.

This clonotype was recorded at least ten times. V usage is TRBV20-1 and J usage is TRBJ2-7; 7 nucleotides align to TRBD1. This CDR3 has 12 residues. Germline-derived CDR1 and CDR2 are DFQATT and SNEGSKA (reference sequence). Germline trimming cut 3 bases from V and 4 bases from J; bases unmatched to any gene: 3. CDR3 region: CSASLTGYEQYF. The CDR3 region has the DNA TGCAGTGCTAGTCTGACAGGGTACGAGCAGTACTTC.